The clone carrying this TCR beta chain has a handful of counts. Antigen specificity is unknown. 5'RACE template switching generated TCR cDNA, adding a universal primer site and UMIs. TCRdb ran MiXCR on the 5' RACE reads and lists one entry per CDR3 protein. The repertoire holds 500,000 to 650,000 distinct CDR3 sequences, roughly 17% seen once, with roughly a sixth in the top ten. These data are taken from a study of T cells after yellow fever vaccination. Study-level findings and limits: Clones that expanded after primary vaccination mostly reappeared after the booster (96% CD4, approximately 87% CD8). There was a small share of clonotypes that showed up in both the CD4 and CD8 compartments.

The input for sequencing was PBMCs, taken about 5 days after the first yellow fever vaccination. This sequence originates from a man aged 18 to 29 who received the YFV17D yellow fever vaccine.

This CDR3 reads CASSPSTSGGDRFF. The CDR3 nucleotides are TGTGCCAGCAGTCCCTCGACTAGCGGGGGGGATCGGTTCTTC. This chain uses TRBV12-3 or TRBV12-4 with TRBJ2-1, with 14 bases that match TRBD2. J was trimmed by 15 bases and V by 5 bases; bases with no gene match: 9. This CDR3 has 14 residues.